A selection of T cell receptor beta chains follows, all from one sample in a study of blood T cell repertoires in COVID-19. Method: immunoSEQ multiplex PCR; TCRdb's copy keeps in-frame clones and lacks some. The sample contains about 79,000 clones, around 88% of which appear only once. Material for sequencing was peripheral blood. The receptors shown here come from a man between 65 and 79 years old with active or convalescent COVID-19. CDR3s include the opening cysteine and the closing phenylalanine or tryptophan. A D gene is named only where the DNA matches it firmly. Rows give clone size only sometimes, using once, few, many, or a class for an expanded clone.

>TRBJ2-7|TRBD1|TRBV20-1|-
CSASPETGAPYEQYF
TGCAGTGCAAGTCCCGAGACAGGGGCCCCCTACGAGCAGTACTTC
>TRBJ2-5|-|TRBV11-1|-
CASSLPGTHQETQYF
TGTGCCAGCAGCCTTCCGGGGACACATCAAGAGACCCAGTACTTC
>TRBJ1-2|-|TRBV19|-
CASSISVTNYGYTF
TGTGCCAGTAGTATTTCAGTCACGAACTATGGCTACACCTTC
>TRBJ1-2|-|TRBV28|-
CASAGGGYGYTF
TGTGCCAGCGCTGGGGGAGGGTATGGCTACACCTTC
>TRBJ2-5|TRBD2|TRBV7-3|-
CASSLLAGPQETQYF
TGTGCCAGCAGCTTGCTAGCGGGCCCACAAGAGACCCAGTACTTC
>TRBJ1-5|-|TRBV29-1|few
CSVALGENQPQHF
TGCAGCGTTGCTCTTGGAGAAAATCAGCCCCAGCATTTT
>TRBJ2-3|TRBD2|TRBV14|once
CASSQAVLAESTDTQYF
TGTGCCAGCAGCCAGGCCGTACTAGCGGAAAGCACAGATACGCAGTATTTT
>TRBJ1-5|-|TRBV11-2|-
CASSFGGAGQPQHF
TGTGCCAGCAGCTTCGGCGGGGCGGGTCAGCCCCAGCATTTT
>TRBJ2-2|TRBD1|TRBV6-5|-
CASSPGTGQLFF
TGTGCCAGCAGCCCCGGGACAGGCCAGCTGTTTTTT
>TRBJ1-2|TRBD1|TRBV7-8|-
CASSLEGTGASRLGGYTF
TGTGCCAGCAGCTTAGAGGGGACAGGGGCCTCGAGGCTGGGTGGCTACACCTTC
>TRBJ1-2|-|TRBV5-1|-
CASSLVGTAYGYTF
TGCGCCAGCAGCTTGGTTGGCACAGCCTATGGCTACACCTTC
>TRBJ2-5|TRBD2|TRBV5-1|-
CASSFAGGNQETQYF
TGCGCCAGCAGCTTCGCGGGAGGAAATCAAGAGACCCAGTACTTC
>TRBJ2-5|-|TRBV10-3|-
CAISQNWETQYF
TGTGCCATCAGCCAGAATTGGGAGACCCAGTACTTC